This T cell receptor (beta chain) was sequenced for a study of cytomegalovirus exposure and HLA in healthy donors (dated by TCRdb to the late 2010s). Broadly, across the study: The 550 to 750 repertoires of the first cohort and the roughly 120 validation repertoires were produced on the same platform, according to a later analysis. The study was designed to test whether signatures of past pathogen exposure could be identified by cataloging public T cell receptors. Along with the roughly 670-subject first cohort, a separate validation cohort of over a hundred different subjects was used. High-throughput TCR immunosequencing, statistical association of individual TCRs with disease status, and machine learning were combined to predict cytomegalovirus infection status.

Libraries were made using the immunoSEQ multiplex PCR assay. As for the original processing: To diagnose cytomegalovirus status from the catalog of TCR beta chain sequences, a statistical classification framework was built. As stored in TCRdb, this immuneACCESS dataset retains in-frame rearrangements with V and J assigned. A fraction of the clones does not appear; measured against another copy, unresolved V genes explain less than half of the discrepancy, and the remainder lacks a known reason. V and J calls plus clone size are reproduced from that table; the DNA served to infer D and trimming. A total of over 110,000 clones appear in this sample, around 84% of them only once. Roughly 9.4% of the sample rests with the top ten. Concerning this clone itself: Its target antigen remains unknown. There are no base qualities to consult, and no much larger clone falls within one base.

Separate from the roughly 660-subject first cohort, the validation cohort of 95 to 150 subjects was the group to which the donors belonged. General conclusions and limits of the study: The study gave a list of roughly 150 TCR beta chains associated with cytomegalovirus. According to the authors, the approach could potentially be generalized to other disease states and immunological phenotypes. The classifier was reported to diagnose cytomegalovirus status with high specificity and sensitivity in both the original cohort and the validation cohort. A few of the identified cytomegalovirus-associated TCR beta chains were confirmed in vitro to be specific for cytomegalovirus antigens. All 120 or so repertoires were used to score co-occurrence in the validation cohort in a later analysis, because that analysis had no HLA typing for the cohort. While some public TCRs were present in many individuals, most TCR sequences turned up only very rarely across donors. A later analysis found that TCRs clustered in the first cohort also tended to co-occur in the 120 validation repertoires, with about 94% of cluster scores above 0.

The specimen was PBMCs. The sequence was collected from a man between 18 and 35 years old in good health and CMV-seropositive.

The DNA reads as follows: TGTGCCTGGAGTGTAACTTCGAATTCACCCCTCCACTTT. It encodes CAWSVTSNSPLHF. The V and J segments used are TRBV30 and TRBJ1-6; no D gene can be assigned with confidence. CDR1 GTSNPN and CDR2 SVGIG were looked up in the germline V gene (reference sequence). The CDR3 spans 13 residues, from the cysteine through the phenylalanine. Kept here is only the CDR3 DNA, which spans 39 bases and is read in frame from base 1. V sheds 0 bases and J sheds 7 bases, leaving 7 bases between their ends.